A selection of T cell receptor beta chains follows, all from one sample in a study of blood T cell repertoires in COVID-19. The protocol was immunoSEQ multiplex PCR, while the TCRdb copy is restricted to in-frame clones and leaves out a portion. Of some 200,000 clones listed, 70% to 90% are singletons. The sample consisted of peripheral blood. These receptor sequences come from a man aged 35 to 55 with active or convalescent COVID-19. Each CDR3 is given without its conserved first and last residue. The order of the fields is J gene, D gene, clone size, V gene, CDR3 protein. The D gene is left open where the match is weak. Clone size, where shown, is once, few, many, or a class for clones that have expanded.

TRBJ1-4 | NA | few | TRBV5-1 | ASRPLGGVDEKLF
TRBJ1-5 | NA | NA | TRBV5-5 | ASSSTDSRNQPQH
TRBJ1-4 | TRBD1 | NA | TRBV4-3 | ASSQHGQGHEKLF
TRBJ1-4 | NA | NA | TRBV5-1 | ASSLSPTTNEKLF
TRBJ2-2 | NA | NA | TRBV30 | AWKTGNTGELF
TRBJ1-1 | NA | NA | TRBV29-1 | SVPDSNTEAF
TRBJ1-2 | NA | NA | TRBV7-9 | ASSLAGGSYGYT
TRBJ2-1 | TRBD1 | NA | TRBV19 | ASSWTGGTTEYNEQF
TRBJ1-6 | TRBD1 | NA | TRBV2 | ASKVGPQGASNSPLH
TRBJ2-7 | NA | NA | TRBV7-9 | ASSLGGPGRPYEQY
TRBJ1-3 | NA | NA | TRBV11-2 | ASSLVHGSGNTIY
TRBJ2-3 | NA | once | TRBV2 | ASSLQTLPLDTQY
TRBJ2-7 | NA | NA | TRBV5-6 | ASSLAPYEQY
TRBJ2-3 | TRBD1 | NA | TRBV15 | ATSGQASTDTQY
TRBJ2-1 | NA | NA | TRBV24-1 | ATSEATGSSYNEQF
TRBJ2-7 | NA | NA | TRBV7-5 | ARSLGILIKRTYEQY
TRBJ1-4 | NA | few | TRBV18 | ASSHRSSEKLF
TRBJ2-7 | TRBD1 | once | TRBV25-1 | ASSEYGTGIAYEQY
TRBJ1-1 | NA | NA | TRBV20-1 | SAKRNTEAF
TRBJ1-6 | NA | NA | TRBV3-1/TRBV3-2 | ASSLSAGGRRESPLH
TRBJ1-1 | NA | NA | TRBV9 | ASSAQPQGMDTEAF
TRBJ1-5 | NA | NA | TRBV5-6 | ASSFQGGQPQH
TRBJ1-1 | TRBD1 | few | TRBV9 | ASSPGGTGNTEAF
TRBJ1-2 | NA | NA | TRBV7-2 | ASSLLSSRFANYGYT
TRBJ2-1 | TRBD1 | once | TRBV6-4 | ASSPTGGNEQF
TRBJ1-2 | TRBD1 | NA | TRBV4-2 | ASSQNRDRGPGGYT
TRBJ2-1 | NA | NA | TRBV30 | AFSTGGGQF
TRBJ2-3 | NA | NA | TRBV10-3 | AISDYREPPDTQY
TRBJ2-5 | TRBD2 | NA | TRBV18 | ASSPSEVAGQTQY
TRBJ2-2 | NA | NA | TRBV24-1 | ATSGARWREYAGELF
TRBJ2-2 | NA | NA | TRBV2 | ASRRTGNTGELF
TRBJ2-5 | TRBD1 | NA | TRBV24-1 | ATSDRQGVEETQY
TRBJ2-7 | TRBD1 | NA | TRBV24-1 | ATSKGQFYEQY
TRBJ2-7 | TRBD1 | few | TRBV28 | ATRTGSDEQY
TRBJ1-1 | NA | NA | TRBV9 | ASSVDQGWSDTEAF
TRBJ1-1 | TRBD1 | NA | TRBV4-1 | ASSQGTGGREAF
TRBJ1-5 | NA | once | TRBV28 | ASSYRTVNQPQH
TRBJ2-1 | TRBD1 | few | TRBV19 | ASTLTGDEQF
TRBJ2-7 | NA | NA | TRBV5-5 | ASSLGGMLSHEQY
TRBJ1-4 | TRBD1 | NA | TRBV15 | ATSRDRQGPLLTNEKLF
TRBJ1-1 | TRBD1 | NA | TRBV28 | ASSARTGMTEAF
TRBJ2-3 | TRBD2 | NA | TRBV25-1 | ASSEFRGGRTDTQY
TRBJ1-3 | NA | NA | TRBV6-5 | ASSYSSQGMGNTIY
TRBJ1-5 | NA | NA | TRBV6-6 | ASSYGRMSNQPQH
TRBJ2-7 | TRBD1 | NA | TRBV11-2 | ASSLGPGQSTYEQY
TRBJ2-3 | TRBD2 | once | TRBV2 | ASRTSTSGGAGTDTQY
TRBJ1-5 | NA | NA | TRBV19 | ASSPGDLSNQPQH
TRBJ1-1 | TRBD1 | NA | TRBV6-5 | ASQDRGAEAF
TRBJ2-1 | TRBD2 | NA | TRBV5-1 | ASSLRSGGPSSYNEQF
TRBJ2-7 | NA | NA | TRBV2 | ASTTFTYEQY
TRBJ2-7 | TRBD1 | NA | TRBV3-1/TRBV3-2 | ASSQGWGQGGNEQY
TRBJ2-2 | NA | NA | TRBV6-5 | ASSRGARGTGELF
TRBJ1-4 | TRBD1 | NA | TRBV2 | ASTGTGGEKLF
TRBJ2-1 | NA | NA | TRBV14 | ASSQATNEQF
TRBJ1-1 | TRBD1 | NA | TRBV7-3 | ASSLTLGRGPAF